What follows are 29 T cell receptor beta chains derived from one specimen sequenced in a study of shared clonotypes between healthy human individuals. TCRdb keeps only in-frame clones here, not all; method: immunoSEQ multiplex PCR. This sample has around 2.1 million clones; approximately 96% occur once, and the top ten carry roughly 0.13%. The specimen was naive CD4+ T cells sorted from blood. As for subset: CD45RA+ positively selected. The source is a man aged 18 to 29 in good health.

The rearrangement joins TRBV9 to TRBJ2-1, with 8 nucleotides matching TRBD2. Germline values: CDR1 SGDLS, CDR2 YYNGEE. J lost 8 bases, V lost 4 bases, and 14 bases had no gene match. The CDR3 sequence is 16 residues long. The CDR3 region is CASSLRAGEQWYEQFF. The CDR3 region has the DNA TGTGCCAGCAGCCTAAGAGCGGGGGAGCAGTGGTATGAGCAGTTCTTC.

The gene calls are TRBV4-1 and TRBJ2-7; D is ambiguous. Germline CDR1 and CDR2: MGHRA and YSYEKL. With 4 bases removed from V and 1 base from J, the gap between germline ends came to 11 bases. CDR3 length equals 14 residues. CDR3 protein: CASSRLVQSYEQYF. CDR3 bases: TGCGCCAGCAGCCGTCTTGTCCAATCCTACGAGCAGTACTTC.

Concerning this clone: The same CDR3 can be traced to other DNA sequences in this sample. The chain uses TRBV6-1 and TRBJ2-2, with unresolved D. The germline CDR1 and CDR2 sequences are MNHNS and SASEGT. The V and J ends lost 4 bases and 4 bases respectively, with 4 bases between them. The CDR3 runs to 12 residues. CDR3 residues: CASSAGTGELFF. DNA for the CDR3: TGTGCCAGCAGTGCGGGCACCGGGGAGCTGTTTTTT.

The chain uses TRBV4-1 and TRBJ1-4; tentative D call: TRBD1 (5 bases). Trimming took off 3 bases at V and 9 bases at J, with 20 bases between the two ends. Per the germline V gene, CDR1 is MGHRA and CDR2 is YSYEKL. This CDR3 contains 16 residues. Here the CDR3 DNA reads TGCGCCAGCAGCCATCCCCCCGGGCAGGGCTTCCAAAAACTGTTTTTT. It specifies CASSHPPGQGFQKLFF.

CDR3 in DNA: TGTGCCAGCAGGGAACTTAGGGGGAAAGAGACCCAGTACTTC. Its protein is CASRELRGKETQYF. The rearrangement uses TRBV11-2 and TRBJ2-5, with a weak D call TRBD1 (6 bases). Looked up from germline, CDR1 is SGHAT and CDR2 is FQNNGV. CDR3 size: 14 residues. Trimming stripped 6 bases from V and 3 bases from J, with 14 bases between.

This rearrangement joins TRBV7-2 to TRBJ1-1, with 8 bases identical to TRBD1. The ends lost 5 bases at V and 4 bases at J; junction bases unmatched: 9. The CDR3 loop spans 15 amino acids. Germline CDR1 reads SGHTA; CDR2 reads FQGNSA. The CDR3 reads CASSHGTGRGTEAFF. Written as DNA, the CDR3 is TGTGCCAGCAGCCACGGGACAGGTCGGGGCACTGAAGCTTTCTTT.

In the case of this clone: Other nucleotide sequences from this sample produce the same CDR3. This sequence joins TRBV5-1 and TRBJ2-7; tentative D call: TRBD1 (6 bases). The V end lost 0 bases, the J end lost 1 base, and 8 bases lay between the germline ends. This CDR3 spans 14 amino acids. The germline V gene encodes CDR1 SGHRS and CDR2 YFSETQ. CDR3 protein: CASSLAGTSYEQYF. CDR3 in DNA: TGCGCCAGCAGCTTGGCGGGGACATCCTACGAGCAGTACTTC.

This chain joins TRBV5-6 and TRBJ1-5; 7 nucleotides match TRBD1. V was clipped by 2 bases and J by 3 bases; unmatched bases: 11. Germline V lookup: CDR1 SGHDT, CDR2 YYEEEE. The CDR3 is 17 residues long. In DNA, the CDR3 is TGTGCCAGCAGCTTTGGTGCAGGGACAGTTTCCAATCAGCCCCAGCATTTT. Its translation: CASSFGAGTVSNQPQHF. The full variable domain, completed using reference TRBV5-6 and TRBJ1-5, is DAGVTQSPTHLIKTRGQQVTLRCSPKSGHDTVSWYQQALGQGPQFIFQYYEEEERQRGNFPDRFSGHQFPNYSSELNVNALLLGDSALYLCASSFGAGTVSNQPQHFGDGTRLSIL.

The chain has TRBV6-5 and TRBJ1-3; tentative D call: TRBD1 (5 bases). The CDR3 runs 15 residues. Germline V gene data show CDR1 as MNHEY and CDR2 as SVGAGI. V lost 7 bases, J lost 2 bases, and 15 bases lay in between. In DNA form, the CDR3 reads TGTGCCAGCACCTATTCCGGGACGGCTGGAAACACCATATATTTT. This codes for CASTYSGTAGNTIYF.

This chain links TRBV6-1 with TRBJ1-1, with 9 nucleotides matching TRBD1. Germline V gene sequence: CDR1 MNHNS, CDR2 SASEGT. The CDR3 runs to 15 residues. The junction had 7 bases not matched to a gene; V was cut back by 2 bases and J by 6 bases. The CDR3 DNA reads TGTGCCAGCAGTGAACGGGGACAGGGCGGGTCTGAAGCTTTCTTT. Translated: CASSERGQGGSEAFF.

The V call is TRBV29-1, the J call TRBJ1-2; 7 bases fit TRBD1. The V gene end was trimmed by 7 bases and the J gene end by 4 bases; junction bases not matched to a gene: 9. CDR1 is SQVTM, CDR2 ANQGSEA, per germline. This CDR3 spans 13 amino acids. The CDR3 is CSAPRTGTYGYTF. CDR3 bases: TGCAGCGCTCCTAGGACAGGCACCTATGGCTACACCTTC.

The chain couples TRBV11-2 to TRBJ2-7; D call uncertain. The CDR3 spans 14 residues. The germline V gene encodes CDR1 SGHAT and CDR2 FQNNGV. The V and J ends lost 6 bases and 2 bases respectively, with 14 bases between them. CDR3: CASSLGWFPYEQYF. CDR3 coding DNA: TGTGCCAGCAGTTTGGGGTGGTTCCCCTACGAGCAGTACTTC. Together with reference TRBV11-2 and TRBJ2-7, the CDR3 gives the full variable domain: EAGVAQSPRYKIIEKRQSVAFWCNPISGHATLYWYQQILGQGPKLLIQFQNNGVVDDSQLPKDRFSAERLKGVDSTLKIQPAKLEDSAVYLCASSLGWFPYEQYFGPGTRLTVT.

Turning to this clone: This sample includes further DNA sequences coding for the same CDR3. V and J are TRBV6-5 and TRBJ1-5; D is possibly TRBD1 (5 bases). Trimming shortened V by 6 bases and J by 4 bases, and 10 bases separated the two germline ends. The CDR3 is made up of 13 amino acids. Per the germline V gene, CDR1 is MNHEY and CDR2 is SVGAGI. The CDR3, as DNA: TGTGCCAGCAGGAGACAGAGGAATCAGCCCCAGCATTTT. Encoded protein: CASRRQRNQPQHF.

In its sample, this clone was seen a few times. The rearrangement joins TRBV10-3 to TRBJ2-5, with 9 bases matching TRBD2. The CDR3 loop spans 15 amino acids. V lost 4 bases to trimming and J lost 0 bases; unmatched junction nucleotides: 3. Germline CDR1 ENHRY, CDR2 SYGVKD. The CDR3 bases are TGTGCCATCAGTGGCCTAGCGGGGTACCAAGAGACCCAGTACTTC. Protein sequence: CAISGLAGYQETQYF.

The CDR3 loop is CASSSLPPGGVSYNEQFF. The CDR3 DNA reads TGCGCCAGCAGCTCCCTACCCCCGGGCGGGGTTTCCTACAATGAGCAGTTCTTC. The chain has TRBV5-1 and TRBJ2-1, with D perhaps matching TRBD2 (6 bases). Germline CDR1 reads SGHRS; CDR2 reads YFSETQ. The germline V and J ends were trimmed by 3 bases and 1 base, with 20 bases remaining between them. CDR3 length equals 18 residues.

This clone has a handful of counts. This chain connects TRBV19 to TRBJ1-5, with 7 nucleotides matching TRBD1. V shed 5 bases, J shed 5 bases, and the junction held 9 bases outside the gene matches. Germline assignment: CDR1 LNHDA and CDR2 SQIVND (reference sequence). The CDR3 spans 15 residues. The CDR3 DNA is TGTGCCAGTAGTCAGACAGGGACGACAGATCAGCCCCAGCATTTT. It is translated as CASSQTGTTDQPQHF.

This clone occurred once. The chain combines TRBV5-4 with TRBJ2-7; D not certain. V was shortened by 3 bases and J by 6 bases, with 7 bases between the two germline ends. The CDR3 has 11 residues. CDR1 SGHNT and CDR2 YYREEE come from the germline V gene (reference sequence). This chain's CDR3 is CASSSFAEQYF. Written as DNA, the CDR3 is TGTGCCAGCAGCTCTTTCGCCGAGCAGTACTTC.

The J gene is TRBJ2-2, the V gene TRBV2; no reliable D call. V shed 6 bases and J shed 0 bases, with 8 bases lying between them. The CDR3 covers 14 residues. Germline V lookup: CDR1 SNHLY, CDR2 FYNNEI. CDR3 nucleotides: TGTGCCAGCAGACCTACACCGAACACCGGGGAGCTGTTTTTT. It codes for CASRPTPNTGELFF.

The genes are TRBV9 and TRBJ2-7, with 7 bases that match TRBD1. CDR3 length: 14 residues. Looked up from germline, CDR1 is SGDLS and CDR2 is YYNGEE. V dropped 6 bases and J dropped 0; count of bases not matched to a gene: 6. CDR3 bases: TGTGCCAGCACCCCAGGGGACAGCTCCTACGAGCAGTACTTC. Amino acid sequence: CASTPGDSSYEQYF.

A remark on this clone: The sample holds other DNA sequences that translate to the same CDR3. The rearrangement uses TRBV4-1 and TRBJ2-3, with D tentatively TRBD1 (6 bases). Germline lookup yields CDR1 MGHRA and CDR2 YSYEKL. Trimming shortened V by 2 bases and J by 5 bases, and 11 bases separated the two germline ends. The CDR3 is 14 residues long. The DNA for the CDR3 is TGCGCCAGCAGCCAACGCGAAGGGGGAGATACGCAGTATTTT. Amino acids: CASSQREGGDTQYF.

This clone has just a few counts. V gene TRBV4-1 combines with J gene TRBJ1-2; D is ambiguous. The ends were cut back, 0 bases at V and 5 bases at J, with 7 bases in the middle. The CDR3 has 13 amino acids. In germline, CDR1 is MGHRA, CDR2 YSYEKL. CDR3 sequence: CASSQDSVYGYTF. For the CDR3, the DNA is TGCGCCAGCAGCCAAGATTCAGTTTATGGCTACACCTTC.

The V gene is TRBV18, the J gene TRBJ2-2, with D perhaps TRBD2 (5 bases). Trimming cost V 9 bases and J 0 bases, with 11 bases left between them. This CDR3 spans 14 amino acids. The germline gives CDR1 KGHSH, CDR2 LQKENI. The CDR3 nucleotides are TGTGCCAGTAGGACTGATACGAACACCGGGGAGCTGTTTTTT. Translating it yields CASRTDTNTGELFF. The full variable domain, in which reference TRBV18 and TRBJ2-2 provide the parts outside the CDR3, is NAGVMQNPRHLVRRRGQEARLRCSPMKGHSHVYWYRQLPEEGLKFMVYLQKENIIDESGMPKERFSAEFPKEGPSILRIQQVVRGDSAAYFCASRTDTNTGELFFGEGSRLTVL.

On this clone: A junction boundary mismatches the germline segment, possibly from a read error. The chain uses TRBV18 and TRBJ2-7, with 11 nucleotides matching TRBD1. CDR3 length equals 15 residues. CDR1 KGHSH and CDR2 LQKENI come from the germline V gene. The CDR3 DNA sequence: TGTGCCAGCTCACCGGGACAGGGGGTCTCCAACGAGCAGTACTTC. Its translation: CASSPGQGVSNEQYF.

This rearrangement joins TRBV27 to TRBJ2-6; D gene unclear. The germline gives CDR1 MNHEY, CDR2 SMNVEV (reference sequence). CDR3 size: 13 residues. V lost 5 bases to trimming and J lost 2 bases, with 4 bases between them. DNA of the CDR3: TGTGCCAGCAGTGTCACTGGGGCCAACGTCCTGACTTTC. Protein: CASSVTGANVLTF.

This chain connects TRBV30 to TRBJ1-1; 10 bases are a match to TRBD1. V dropped 2 bases and J dropped 0; count of bases not matched to a gene: 6. This CDR3 has 16 amino acids. From germline, CDR1 is GTSNPN and CDR2 SVGIG (reference sequence). The CDR3 bases are TGTGCCTGGAGTCCAGCGGGACAGGGGTTGAACACTGAAGCTTTCTTT. Translated: CAWSPAGQGLNTEAFF.

The chain couples TRBV5-8 to TRBJ2-4, with TRBD2 as a possible D gene (6 bases). Trimming left V 6 bases short and J 4 bases short, with 14 bases between. The CDR3 consists of 14 residues. The germline gives CDR1 SGHTS, CDR2 YDEGEE. The CDR3 DNA is TGTGCCAGCACCAAAACCGGAGGGAAAAACATTCAGTACTTC. It encodes CASTKTGGKNIQYF. Based on the CDR3 plus reference TRBV5-8 and TRBJ2-4, the full variable domain is EAGVTQSPTHLIKTRGQQATLRCSPISGHTSVYWYQQALGLGLQFLLWYDEGEERNRGNFPPRFSGRQFPNYSSELNVNALELEDSALYLCASTKTGGKNIQYFGAGTRLSVL.

V is TRBV2 and J is TRBJ2-7; 7 bases map to TRBD1. The germline CDR1 and CDR2 sequences are SNHLY and FYNNEI. The CDR3 is 14 amino acids. V shed 3 bases and J 4 bases; nucleotides not matched to a gene: 6. In DNA form, the CDR3 reads TGTGCCAGCAGTGACCTACAGGGGTTGTACGAGCAGTACTTC. Protein product: CASSDLQGLYEQYF.

The chain links TRBV5-6 to TRBJ2-3, with 8 positions matching TRBD1. V was clipped by 3 bases and J by 2 bases; unmatched bases: 2. Germline assignment: CDR1 SGHDT and CDR2 YYEEEE. CDR3 size: 14 residues. The CDR3, as DNA: TGTGCCAGCAGCTGGGACAGGCTCACAGATACGCAGTATTTT. Translation gives CASSWDRLTDTQYF. The full variable domain, with the rest looked up from reference TRBV5-6 and TRBJ2-3, is DAGVTQSPTHLIKTRGQQVTLRCSPKSGHDTVSWYQQALGQGPQFIFQYYEEEERQRGNFPDRFSGHQFPNYSSELNVNALLLGDSALYLCASSWDRLTDTQYFGPGTRLTVL.

The chain links TRBV4-1 to TRBJ1-1; D gene uncertain. Per germline, CDR1 MGHRA and CDR2 YSYEKL. The CDR3 runs to 16 residues. Trimming left V 1 base short and J 0 bases short, with 12 bases between. The CDR3 sequence: CASSQGAGIMNTEAFF. The CDR3 nucleotides read TGCGCCAGCAGCCAAGGGGCAGGAATTATGAACACTGAAGCTTTCTTT.